What follows are 5 T cell receptor beta chains derived from one specimen sequenced in a study of shared clonotypes between healthy human individuals. This table comes from immunoSEQ multiplex PCR, and its TCRdb copy is limited to in-frame clones, with some not included. The sample holds some 1 million clones; around 75% are singletons and the top ten take approximately 1.5%. Sequencing was performed on memory CD4+ T cells sorted from blood. Subset in this sample: CD45RA-negative fraction. These receptors all come from a man younger than 30 in good health.

This clone has a single count. V gene TRBV6-1 combines with J gene TRBJ2-2; the D is unclear. The V and J ends lost 7 bases and 0 bases respectively, with 9 bases between them. CDR1 is MNHNS, CDR2 SASEGT, per germline. The CDR3 covers 14 residues. CDR3 sequence reads: CASKVTPNTGELFF. Written as DNA, the CDR3 is TGTGCCAGCAAGGTGACACCGAACACCGGGGAGCTGTTTTTT.

J is TRBJ1-1 and V is TRBV2, with D perhaps TRBD1 (6 bases). The CDR3 contains 14 residues. CDR1 SNHLY and CDR2 FYNNEI come from the germline V gene. Trimming pared 5 bases from V and 1 base from J, leaving 11 bases between. CDR3 bases: TGTGCCAGCAGTAAGGAACAGGGGAACACTGAAGCTTTCTTT. Translated: CASSKEQGNTEAFF.

Notes on this clone: One base away lies a much larger clone, so this may be a sequencing read error. The sample has other DNA sequences that encode this CDR3 too. The rearrangement links TRBV9 to TRBJ1-1; D is undetermined. CDR3 size: 13 residues. V was pared by 0 bases and J by 1 base, with 4 bases between. Germline V gene sequence: CDR1 SGDLS, CDR2 YYNGEE. CDR3 DNA sequence: TGTGCCAGCAGCGTAGACGGGAACACTGAAGCTTTCTTT. Its translation is CASSVDGNTEAFF.

The chain joins TRBV27 to TRBJ1-2; D possibly corresponds to TRBD1 (5 bases). The CDR3 covers 14 residues. Trimming left V 6 bases short and J 4 bases short, with 15 bases between. Germline V gives CDR1 MNHEY, CDR2 SMNVEV (reference sequence). DNA for the CDR3: TGTGCCAGCAGCGACCGGCAGGGACGCTATGGCTACACCTTC. Protein: CASSDRQGRYGYTF.

The chain links TRBV7-8 to TRBJ1-1, with TRBD1 identical over 12 bases. The trim removed 5 bases at V and 4 bases at J, leaving 11 bases unmatched. Germline-derived CDR1 and CDR2 are SGHVS and FQNEAQ. This CDR3 comprises 17 residues. As DNA, the CDR3 is TGTGCCAGCAGCCCTCGGGACAGGGGGCTTTGGAGCACTGAAGCTTTCTTT. Protein sequence: CASSPRDRGLWSTEAFF. The whole variable domain, remainder taken from reference TRBV7-8 and TRBJ1-1, is GAGVSQSPRYKVAKRGQDVALRCDPISGHVSLFWYQQALGQGPEFLTYFQNEAQLDKSGLPSDRFFAERPEGSVSTLKIQRTQQEDSAVYLCASSPRDRGLWSTEAFFGQGTRLTVV.